This TCR beta chain was captured in a study of brain T cells in children with intractable seizures. This CDR3 has 17 residues. CDR1 and CDR2 (germline): MNHNS, SASEGT. Unmatched junction bases numbered 7, after V lost 2 bases and J lost 0 bases. This clone was detected only once. The antigen is undetermined. Before surgery, patients took at least one anti-epileptic drug. Method: immunoSEQ multiplex PCR; TCRdb's copy keeps in-frame clones and lacks some. Here the sample spans roughly 64,000 clones, more than 95% being singletons. Notes on the study in general: Pre-surgery blood may have been undersampled, hiding some clones. Viral specificity was inferred only from CDR3 similarity; HCMV serostatus was unknown.

The sequenced sample was peripheral blood, obtained at surgery. The chain recombines TRBV6-1 with TRBJ1-3; 7 nucleotides match TRBD1. This TCR was recovered from a boy under two years old with focal cortical dysplasia and intractable seizures. The CDR3 loop is CASSELGTASSGNTIYF. In DNA, the CDR3 is TGTGCCAGCAGTGAATTAGGGACAGCGAGCTCTGGAAACACCATATATTTT.